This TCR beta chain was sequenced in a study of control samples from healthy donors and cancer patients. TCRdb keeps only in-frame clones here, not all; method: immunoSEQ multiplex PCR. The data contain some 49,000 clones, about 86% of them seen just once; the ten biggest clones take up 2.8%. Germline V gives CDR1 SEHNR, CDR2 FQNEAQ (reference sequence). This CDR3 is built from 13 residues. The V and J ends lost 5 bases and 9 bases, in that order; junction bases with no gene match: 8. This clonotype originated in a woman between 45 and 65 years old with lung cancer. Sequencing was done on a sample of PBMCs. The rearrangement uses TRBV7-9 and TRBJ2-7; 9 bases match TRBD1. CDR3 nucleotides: TGTGCCAGCAGCCCCGAGGACAGGGGAGGGCAGTACTTC. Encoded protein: CASSPEDRGGQYF.